This T cell receptor (beta chain) was found in a study of cytomegalovirus exposure and HLA in healthy donors. The PCR used 60 Vbeta and 13 Jbeta primers. The data were produced by immunoSEQ multiplex PCR, yet TCRdb's version contains in-frame clones alone and is incomplete. The sample has approximately 100,000 clones, around 80% seen once. After removal of 3 bases from V and 2 bases from J, the junction contained 7 bases not matched to a gene. This CDR3 has 15 residues. Germline V lookup: CDR1 SGHRS, CDR2 YFSETQ. Sequenced: PBMCs. J is TRBJ1-2 and V is TRBV5-1; 7 nucleotides agree with TRBD1. This receptor was taken from a man aged 18 to 30 in good health and CMV-seropositive. The CDR3 nucleotides read TGCGCCAGCAGCTCTCCGGGACAGAGAAACTATGGCTACACCTTC. This codes for CASSSPGQRNYGYTF.